Listed here is a single T cell receptor beta chain. Assay: immunoSEQ multiplex PCR; the TCRdb copy retains only in-frame clones and omits some. The data hold 170,000 or so clones, with 80% to 90% observed a single time. This entry belongs to a study of blood T cell repertoires in COVID-19. V lost 6 bases to trimming and J lost 1 base, with 7 bases between them. CDR3 length: 12 residues. V gene TRBV12-3 or TRBV12-4 combines with J gene TRBJ2-7; D may be TRBD1 (5 bases). The specimen sequenced was peripheral blood. The source of this sequence is a young man who had recovered from COVID-19. The CDR3 DNA sequence: TGTGCCAGCAGCAGGGTTTCCTACGAGCAGTACTTC. Residues: CASSRVSYEQYF.